Listed below are T cell receptor beta chains from one sample, sequenced in a study of PD-1 blockade in mismatch repair-deficient tumors. The data were produced by immunoSEQ multiplex PCR, yet TCRdb's version contains in-frame clones alone and is incomplete. The data show about 110,000 clones, with 70% to 80% seen just once and roughly 4.8% held by the top ten. Sample: peripheral blood, taken approximately 14 months after starting pembrolizumab. The receptors were sampled from an adult with mismatch repair-deficient cancer. Both conserved end residues are part of each CDR3. A D gene is named only where the DNA matches it firmly. Clone size appears in some rows only: once, few, many, or a class for an expanded clone.

clone size: NA
D gene: NA
J gene: TRBJ1-2
V gene: TRBV30
CDR3 protein: CAWSGQNYGYTF
CDR3 DNA: TGTGCCTGGAGTGGGCAGAACTATGGCTACACCTTC

clone size: NA
D gene: TRBD1
J gene: TRBJ2-3
V gene: TRBV5-6
CDR3 protein: CASSDRGRGTDTQYF
CDR3 DNA: TGTGCCAGCAGCGACAGGGGGCGAGGCACAGATACGCAGTATTTT

clone size: NA
D gene: NA
J gene: TRBJ2-7
V gene: TRBV4-1
CDR3 protein: CASSPGYEQYF
CDR3 DNA: TGTGCCAGCAGCCCAGGATACGAGCAGTACTTC

clone size: NA
D gene: NA
J gene: TRBJ1-1
V gene: TRBV10-3
CDR3 protein: CAISHPDRKTEAFF
CDR3 DNA: TGTGCCATCAGCCACCCAGACAGAAAAACTGAAGCTTTCTTT

clone size: NA
D gene: NA
J gene: TRBJ1-2
V gene: TRBV19
CDR3 protein: CASSKSALLNYGYTF
CDR3 DNA: TGTGCCAGTAGTAAAAGTGCGCTACTTAACTATGGCTACACCTTC

clone size: NA
D gene: NA
J gene: TRBJ1-1
V gene: TRBV7-2
CDR3 protein: CASSLGGAHLGNTEAFF
CDR3 DNA: TGTGCCAGCAGCTTAGGGGGGGCCCACCTTGGGAACACTGAAGCTTTCTTT

clone size: NA
D gene: TRBD1
J gene: TRBJ2-7
V gene: TRBV6-6
CDR3 protein: CASSLGQSSSEQYF
CDR3 DNA: TGTGCCAGCAGTTTGGGACAGTCAAGTTCCGAGCAGTACTTC

clone size: NA
D gene: NA
J gene: TRBJ1-5
V gene: TRBV19
CDR3 protein: CASSHSSNQPQHF
CDR3 DNA: TGTGCCAGTAGCCACAGTAGCAATCAGCCCCAGCATTTT

clone size: NA
D gene: TRBD1
J gene: TRBJ2-7
V gene: TRBV14
CDR3 protein: CASSQGPGQGVIFYDEQYF
CDR3 DNA: TGTGCCAGCAGCCAAGGTCCGGGACAGGGCGTTATTTTCTATGACGAGCAGTACTTC

clone size: once
D gene: NA
J gene: TRBJ1-1
V gene: TRBV2
CDR3 protein: CASSEAARAEAFF
CDR3 DNA: TGTGCCAGCAGTGAAGCGGCCAGAGCTGAAGCTTTCTTT

clone size: NA
D gene: TRBD1
J gene: TRBJ2-1
V gene: TRBV27
CDR3 protein: CASSHLGQGNEQFF
CDR3 DNA: TGTGCCAGCAGTCACTTGGGACAGGGTAATGAGCAGTTCTTC

clone size: NA
D gene: NA
J gene: TRBJ1-4
V gene: TRBV9
CDR3 protein: CASSVEGQGGEKLFF
CDR3 DNA: TGTGCCAGCAGCGTAGAAGGTCAGGGTGGCGAAAAACTGTTTTTT

clone size: NA
D gene: TRBD2
J gene: TRBJ2-7
V gene: TRBV11-2
CDR3 protein: CASSSRTSGRGQYF
CDR3 DNA: TGTGCCAGCAGCTCTAGGACTAGCGGGCGGGGGCAGTACTTC

clone size: NA
D gene: NA
J gene: TRBJ2-3
V gene: TRBV10-2
CDR3 protein: CASRRTAAGTDTQYF
CDR3 DNA: TGCGCCAGCAGGAGGACAGCCGCTGGCACAGATACGCAGTATTTT

clone size: NA
D gene: NA
J gene: TRBJ2-7
V gene: TRBV29-1
CDR3 protein: CSVGNHLTYEQYF
CDR3 DNA: TGCAGCGTCGGTAATCATCTTACCTACGAGCAGTACTTC

clone size: NA
D gene: NA
J gene: TRBJ2-3
V gene: TRBV5-4
CDR3 protein: CASTTFGGGADTQYF
CDR3 DNA: TGTGCCAGCACCACCTTCGGGGGCGGTGCAGATACGCAGTATTTT

clone size: many
D gene: NA
J gene: TRBJ2-5
V gene: TRBV5-4
CDR3 protein: CASSWSGAGETQYF
CDR3 DNA: TGTGCCAGCAGTTGGTCAGGGGCGGGGGAGACCCAGTACTTC

clone size: few
D gene: NA
J gene: TRBJ1-1
V gene: TRBV30
CDR3 protein: CAWSRQTNEAFF
CDR3 DNA: TGTGCCTGGAGTCGACAGACTAATGAAGCTTTCTTT

clone size: NA
D gene: NA
J gene: TRBJ1-1
V gene: TRBV6-1
CDR3 protein: CASSERSTEAFF
CDR3 DNA: TGTGCCAGCAGTGAAAGGAGCACTGAAGCTTTCTTT

clone size: NA
D gene: NA
J gene: TRBJ1-2
V gene: TRBV30
CDR3 protein: CAWRQPGLLANYGYTF
CDR3 DNA: TGTGCCTGGAGACAACCGGGGCTCCTCGCTAACTATGGCTACACCTTC

clone size: NA
D gene: NA
J gene: TRBJ2-5
V gene: TRBV6-5
CDR3 protein: CASSYSVYQETQYF
CDR3 DNA: TGTGCCAGCAGTTACAGCGTGTACCAAGAGACCCAGTACTTC

clone size: NA
D gene: TRBD2
J gene: TRBJ2-5
V gene: TRBV7-3
CDR3 protein: CASSRGLADDEETQYF
CDR3 DNA: TGTGCCAGCAGCCGGGGACTAGCGGATGATGAAGAGACCCAGTACTTC

clone size: NA
D gene: TRBD1
J gene: TRBJ2-5
V gene: TRBV2
CDR3 protein: CASIPRTRDREETQYF
CDR3 DNA: TGTGCCAGCATCCCCCGGACCCGGGACAGAGAAGAGACCCAGTACTTC

clone size: NA
D gene: NA
J gene: TRBJ2-7
V gene: TRBV11-3
CDR3 protein: CASSSRSGYEQYF
CDR3 DNA: TGTGCCAGCAGTTCTCGGAGTGGCTACGAGCAGTACTTC

clone size: few
D gene: NA
J gene: TRBJ1-2
V gene: TRBV4-1
CDR3 protein: CASSHPPADSRYVYTF
CDR3 DNA: TGCGCCAGCAGCCACCCCCCAGCCGACAGTAGGTATGTCTACACCTTC

clone size: once
D gene: TRBD1
J gene: TRBJ2-7
V gene: TRBV23-1
CDR3 protein: CASSHSGTGETYEQYF
CDR3 DNA: TGCGCCAGCAGTCATTCCGGGACAGGAGAAACCTACGAGCAGTACTTC

clone size: NA
D gene: NA
J gene: TRBJ1-3
V gene: TRBV19
CDR3 protein: CASSMAGSGNTIYF
CDR3 DNA: TGTGCCAGTAGTATGGCAGGGAGTGGAAACACCATATATTTT

clone size: NA
D gene: TRBD1
J gene: TRBJ2-7
V gene: TRBV4-2
CDR3 protein: CASSQDRGLSYEQYF
CDR3 DNA: TGTGCCAGCAGCCAGGACAGGGGACTCTCCTACGAGCAGTACTTC

clone size: few
D gene: TRBD2
J gene: TRBJ2-7
V gene: TRBV10-3
CDR3 protein: CAISDALAGRYEQYF
CDR3 DNA: TGTGCCATCAGTGACGCACTAGCGGGACGTTACGAGCAGTACTTC

clone size: once
D gene: NA
J gene: TRBJ1-2
V gene: TRBV4-1
CDR3 protein: CASSQVDSPFGGYTF
CDR3 DNA: TGCGCCAGCAGCCAAGTTGACAGCCCCTTCGGTGGCTACACCTTC

clone size: NA
D gene: NA
J gene: TRBJ1-2
V gene: TRBV7-6
CDR3 protein: CASSLGQGGAAGYTF
CDR3 DNA: TGTGCCAGCAGCTTAGGTCAAGGGGGGGCGGCTGGCTACACCTTC

clone size: NA
D gene: NA
J gene: TRBJ2-3
V gene: TRBV9
CDR3 protein: CASSVSKSTDTQYF
CDR3 DNA: TGTGCCAGCAGCGTCTCGAAGAGCACAGATACGCAGTATTTT

clone size: NA
D gene: TRBD1
J gene: TRBJ2-7
V gene: TRBV5-1
CDR3 protein: CASSTGTGAYEQYF
CDR3 DNA: TGCGCCAGCAGCACTGGGACAGGGGCATACGAGCAGTACTTC

clone size: NA
D gene: TRBD1
J gene: TRBJ2-5
V gene: TRBV5-1
CDR3 protein: CASSLGQGAQETQYF
CDR3 DNA: TGCGCCAGCAGCTTGGGGCAGGGGGCCCAAGAGACCCAGTACTTC

clone size: NA
D gene: NA
J gene: TRBJ2-2
V gene: TRBV9
CDR3 protein: CASSVAGQGGELFF
CDR3 DNA: TGTGCCAGCAGCGTAGCAGGCCAGGGGGGGGAGCTGTTTTTT

clone size: NA
D gene: NA
J gene: TRBJ2-7
V gene: TRBV30
CDR3 protein: CACLPRGTYEQYF
CDR3 DNA: TGTGCCTGCCTCCCCCGGGGCACCTACGAGCAGTACTTC

clone size: NA
D gene: TRBD1
J gene: TRBJ2-7
V gene: TRBV27
CDR3 protein: CASGDSSYEQYF
CDR3 DNA: TGTGCCAGCGGGGACAGCTCCTACGAGCAGTACTTC

clone size: NA
D gene: NA
J gene: TRBJ2-3
V gene: TRBV5-1
CDR3 protein: CASSLGSAKDTQYF
CDR3 DNA: TGCGCCAGCAGCCTGGGATCCGCAAAAGATACGCAGTATTTT

clone size: NA
D gene: NA
J gene: TRBJ2-6
V gene: TRBV18
CDR3 protein: CASSRNHNSGGANVLTF
CDR3 DNA: TGTGCCAGCTCCCGCAACCATAACTCGGGAGGGGCCAACGTCCTGACTTTC

clone size: NA
D gene: NA
J gene: TRBJ2-7
V gene: TRBV10-3
CDR3 protein: CAISVAGGNEQYF
CDR3 DNA: TGTGCCATCAGTGTGGCAGGGGGGAACGAGCAGTACTTC

clone size: NA
D gene: NA
J gene: TRBJ2-2
V gene: TRBV14
CDR3 protein: CASSQRAPTGELFF
CDR3 DNA: TGTGCCAGCAGCCAAAGAGCGCCCACCGGGGAGCTGTTTTTT

clone size: NA
D gene: TRBD1
J gene: TRBJ1-2
V gene: TRBV19
CDR3 protein: CASSAGTGGSGYTF
CDR3 DNA: TGTGCCAGTAGTGCCGGGACAGGGGGCAGTGGCTACACCTTC

clone size: NA
D gene: NA
J gene: TRBJ1-2
V gene: TRBV7-6
CDR3 protein: CASSLELGLGYTF
CDR3 DNA: TGTGCCAGCAGCTTAGAATTAGGGTTAGGCTACACCTTC

clone size: once
D gene: NA
J gene: TRBJ2-1
V gene: TRBV7-2
CDR3 protein: CASTTLGGSYNEQFF
CDR3 DNA: TGTGCCAGCACAACCTTGGGCGGCTCCTACAATGAGCAGTTCTTC

clone size: NA
D gene: NA
J gene: TRBJ2-1
V gene: TRBV11-3
CDR3 protein: CASSLDLLLAPHNEQFF
CDR3 DNA: TGTGCCAGCAGCTTAGATCTATTATTAGCGCCACACAATGAGCAGTTCTTC

clone size: NA
D gene: TRBD2
J gene: TRBJ2-1
V gene: TRBV6-1
CDR3 protein: CASSEFTSGDYNEQFF
CDR3 DNA: TGTGCCAGCAGTGAATTTACTAGCGGAGACTACAATGAGCAGTTCTTC

clone size: few
D gene: TRBD1
J gene: TRBJ1-5
V gene: TRBV6-1
CDR3 protein: CAGADRGTQPQHF
CDR3 DNA: TGTGCCGGGGCCGACAGGGGAACTCAGCCCCAGCATTTT

clone size: few
D gene: NA
J gene: TRBJ1-1
V gene: TRBV19
CDR3 protein: CASRLGANTEAFF
CDR3 DNA: TGTGCCAGTAGGTTGGGGGCGAACACTGAAGCTTTCTTT